The rows below give T cell receptor beta chains drawn from one sample of a study of T cell repertoires in cytomegalovirus infection. MiXCR was run by TCRdb on the reads, yielding one entry per CDR3 protein. The sample contains some 700,000 distinct CDR3 sequences, roughly a third of which appear only once. Material for sequencing was PBMCs. Receptor source: a human donor in good health (CMV status not recorded). Some clones in this sample may be carry-over from other donors' samples. CDR3s include the opening cysteine and the closing phenylalanine or tryptophan.

TRBV7-6	18	TRBJ2-2	CASSLPTIAGGPPGELFF
TRBV7-8	15	TRBJ2-1	CASSLGLASDNEQFF
TRBV6-9	13	TRBJ2-7	CASFRRGFYEQYF
TRBV7-4	20	TRBJ2-5	CASSLSPRLAGGPGQETQYF
TRBV7-9	16	TRBJ1-3	CASSLGQGDFGNTIYF
TRBV28	13	TRBJ2-5	CASSFWTTETQYF
TRBV20-1	12	TRBJ2-7	CSASDKSYEQYF
TRBV4-3	15	TRBJ2-2	CASSQVFGSTGELFF
TRBV7-2	14	TRBJ2-7	CASSSPGPNYEQYF
TRBV5-1	16	TRBJ2-1	CASRSSGVGSYNEQFF
TRBV12-3/TRBV12-4	14	TRBJ2-7	CASSLTSGRSEQYF
TRBV19	15	TRBJ2-7	CASSIADGLFYEQYF
TRBV25-1	12	TRBJ2-5	CASSEYPETQYF
TRBV28	14	TRBJ1-2	CASSSVMFNYGYTF
TRBV15	17	TRBJ1-4	CATSRVDRGREDEKLFF
TRBV28	15	TRBJ2-1	CASSVLRGPHNEQFF
TRBV5-1	16	TRBJ2-7	CASSSDTAQSTYEQYF
TRBV24-1	14	TRBJ2-1	CATSFGLAGNEQFF
TRBV28	15	TRBJ2-7	CASSPPGLSTYEQYF
TRBV5-1	15	TRBJ2-5	CASSPRTGGWETQYF
TRBV28	15	TRBJ2-3	CASSFGEGGTDTQYF
TRBV7-2	14	TRBJ1-2	CASTHNPILYGYTF
TRBV6-6	16	TRBJ2-5	CASSYGPSPQGETQYF
TRBV13	15	TRBJ1-5	CASSLGHGFRQPQHF
TRBV19	16	TRBJ1-5	CASSRGGGGTNQPQHF
TRBV7-6	15	TRBJ1-2	CASSLDTGLGYGSTF
TRBV7-2	15	TRBJ2-7	CAISLAGTVAYEQYF
TRBV5-4	16	TRBJ2-4	CASSLGGTGIQNIQYF
TRBV7-3	15	TRBJ2-7	CASSASPDRVNEQYF
TRBV25-1	15	TRBJ2-7	CASSESGTGSYEQYF
TRBV7-8	16	TRBJ2-7	CASSLTVKISFYEQYF
TRBV7-8	15	TRBJ2-3	CASTRRDRDTDTQYF
TRBV15	16	TRBJ2-3	CATSRVAGGVTDTQYF
TRBV20-1	15	TRBJ1-1	CSADPGTGTNTEAFF
TRBV6-8	16	TRBJ1-1	CASSYSTGALNTEAFF
TRBV9	16	TRBJ1-6	CASSPSPGTGNSPLHF
TRBV11-2	14	TRBJ2-7	CASSLVVSFYEQYF
TRBV4-1	14	TRBJ2-1	CASSQDTSRDEQFF
TRBV19	16	TRBJ1-5	CASSVQGAIGNQPQHF
TRBV7-9	13	TRBJ2-3	CASSLGVTDTQYF
TRBV10-3	14	TRBJ2-1	CALSAEGGYNEKFF
TRBV20-1	13	TRBJ1-5	CSAPGQLNQPQHF